This T cell receptor (beta chain) was documented in a study of cytomegalovirus exposure and HLA in healthy donors. Study observations and caveats: CMV antigen specificity of a few CMV-associated chains was confirmed in vitro. One variant, a missense change in DCLRE1C, was linked in a later analysis to TCR beta V- and J-gene trimming.

J lost 2 bases, V lost 0 bases, and 1 base had no gene match. This CDR3 region has 15 residues. The germline CDR1 and CDR2 sequences are SSHAT and FNYEAQ (reference sequence). Healthy bone marrow donors made up the cohort. PCR was performed using 60 Vbeta and 13 Jbeta primers. This table comes from immunoSEQ multiplex PCR, and its TCRdb copy is limited to in-frame clones, with some not included. The repertoire has about 87,000 clones, around 70% of them found once; the top ten carry approximately 20%. Regarding this clone: Antigen unknown.

The TCR originated in a young man in good health and CMV-seropositive. Material: PBMCs. The chain links TRBV7-7 to TRBJ2-1, with 7 nucleotides matching TRBD2. CDR3 nucleotides: TGTGCCAGCAGCTTAGCCCGGGGGGCCTACAATGAGCAGTTCTTC. It is translated as CASSLARGAYNEQFF.